This T cell receptor (beta chain) was retrieved from a study of human T cells and chemical hapten exposure. Study-level findings and limits: TCRs exceeding 1 in 1000 frequency stayed unchanged with DPC sensitization.

Source study methods: Sample-level TCR yields exhibited a median of approximately 88,000, with a range of about 20,000 to 750,000. One entry per CDR3 protein results from TCRdb running MiXCR on the RACE reads. Clone size and V and J calls follow TCRdb, not the original study. Found here are around 76,000 distinct CDR3 sequences, 10% to 15% of them singletons; the top ten hold 3.5% to 4.5%. Trimming took 2 bases from V and 4 from J, leaving 9 bases between them. This CDR3 is 14 amino acids long. In germline, CDR1 is KGHDR, CDR2 SFDVKD. This clonotype was seen a handful of times. Its antigen is not identified. Sample time point: patch test 1, 2 weeks after DPC sensitization. Treatment described: therapeutic diphenylcyclopropenone sensitization with weekly scalp DPC. The drawing of blood occurred before each patch test was applied.

Material: whole blood, obtained in connection with sensitization to the hapten diphenylcyclopropenone (DPC). The clonotype was recovered from a woman aged 55-70 years with alopecia areata. Some clones in this sample may be carry-over from other donors' samples. The rearrangement joins TRBV24-1 to TRBJ2-3; TRBD1 is a possible D gene (6 bases). CDR3: CATSDSRTADTQYF. The CDR3 region has the DNA TGTGCCACCAGTGATTCCCGGACAGCAGATACGCAGTATTTT.